The rows below give T cell receptor beta chains drawn from one sample of a study of blood T cell dynamics during melanoma immunotherapy. Some clones are missing from TCRdb's copy, which holds only in-frame ones; the method was immunoSEQ multiplex PCR. Of 8,500 to 11,000 clones in the sample, about 88% are singletons; the top ten hold 9.5% to 10%. The sample consisted of blood, taken from a patient treated with checkpoint blockade. Receptors were obtained from a human donor with melanoma. The CDR3 runs from the conserved cysteine through the conserved F or W. D genes are given only for firm matches. Clone size is shown for a subset of rows, as once, few, many or a class of expanded clone.

clone size | J gene | D gene | V gene | CDR3 protein | CDR3 DNA
NA | TRBJ2-3 | NA | TRBV5-1 | CASSLVSTSTDTQYF | TGCGCCAGCAGCTTGGTCTCTACCAGCACAGATACGCAGTATTTT
few | TRBJ1-2 | NA | TRBV6-6 | CASKGPTEGYGYTF | TGTGCCTCCAAGGGTCCAACGGAAGGTTATGGCTACACCTTC
NA | TRBJ2-2 | TRBD1 | TRBV18 | CASSPGQGNTGELFF | TGTGCCAGCTCACCTGGACAGGGGAACACCGGGGAGCTGTTTTTT
NA | TRBJ2-4 | TRBD1 | TRBV6-1 | CASRVGQVNIQYF | TGTGCCAGCAGGGTAGGACAGGTAAACATTCAGTACTTC
NA | TRBJ2-2 | NA | TRBV6-4 | CASAAEAFTGELFF | TGTGCCAGCGCGGCGGAGGCCTTCACCGGGGAGCTGTTTTTT
NA | TRBJ1-1 | NA | TRBV4-1 | CASSQSFGENTEAFF | TGCGCCAGCAGCCAGTCCTTTGGGGAAAACACTGAAGCTTTCTTT
NA | TRBJ2-7 | NA | TRBV7-2 | CASSFGQTYEQYF | TGTGCCAGCAGCTTCGGACAGACCTACGAGCAGTACTTC
NA | TRBJ2-7 | NA | TRBV9 | CASSVASWTATYEQYF | TGTGCCAGCAGCGTAGCTAGTTGGACAGCTACCTACGAGCAGTACTTC
few | TRBJ1-1 | TRBD1 | TRBV10-3 | CAISVTGGIEAFF | TGTGCCATCAGTGTAACAGGGGGGATTGAAGCTTTCTTT
NA | TRBJ2-7 | TRBD1 | TRBV4-1 | CASSHGTASSYEQYF | TGCGCCAGCAGCCACGGGACAGCTAGCTCCTACGAGCAGTACTTC
NA | TRBJ2-2 | TRBD2 | TRBV19 | CASSHPTLYGLAGERAGELFF | TGTGCCAGTAGTCATCCCACGTTATACGGACTAGCGGGAGAAAGGGCCGGGGAGCTGTTTTTT
once | TRBJ1-2 | NA | TRBV5-1 | CASSLEGGFVGYTF | TGCGCCAGCAGCTTGGAAGGGGGTTTTGTTGGCTACACCTTC
NA | TRBJ1-2 | NA | TRBV19 | CASSTEGTTNYGYTF | TGTGCCAGTAGTACTGAGGGGACAACCAACTATGGCTACACCTTC
NA | TRBJ1-3 | TRBD1 | TRBV7-2 | CASSLAPPPYRGSGNTIYF | TGTGCCAGCAGCTTAGCTCCCCCCCCCTACAGGGGTTCTGGAAACACCATATATTTT
once | TRBJ1-1 | NA | TRBV9 | CASSVVGGRSTEAFF | TGTGCCAGCAGCGTAGTGGGGGGCCGGAGCACTGAAGCTTTCTTT
NA | TRBJ1-2 | TRBD1 | TRBV5-5 | CASSLAGGGGYGYTF | TGTGCCAGCAGCTTGGCCGGAGGGGGCGGGTATGGCTACACCTTC
NA | TRBJ1-6 | NA | TRBV6-1 | CASSAVGANSPLHF | TGTGCCAGCAGCGCCGTTGGGGCCAATTCACCCCTCCACTTT
NA | TRBJ2-3 | NA | TRBV2 | CASSVLKGSTDTQYF | TGTGCCAGCAGTGTACTTAAGGGGTCCACAGATACGCAGTATTTT
NA | TRBJ2-5 | NA | TRBV20-1 | CSSEIRGPQYF | TGCAGTTCCGAGATCAGGGGCCCCCAGTACTTC
NA | TRBJ1-1 | NA | TRBV6-1 | CASSEAPRGSNTEAFF | TGTGCCAGCAGTGAAGCGCCCCGGGGGTCGAACACTGAAGCTTTCTTT